This T cell receptor (beta chain) appears in the sequencing data of a study of blood T cell repertoires in COVID-19. Overall study context: Collection of acute and convalescent COVID-19 samples took place in the United States, Italy and Spain.

Trimming removed 5 bases at V and 6 bases at J, with 11 bases between. The CDR3 has 13 amino acids. Germline CDR1 reads SGHTA; CDR2 reads FQGTGA. Original analysis: Reference gene primers were amplified, and this amplification served to estimate nucleated cell counts. Clones were read by immunoSEQ multiplex PCR, and TCRdb kept only the in-frame ones, dropping some. From that table come the V and J calls and clone size; the DNA was used to work out D and trimming. The sample carries around 210,000 clones, over 80% recorded once. This receptor was obtained from a man between 60 and 75 years old with COVID-19, enrolled during active disease. The V and J genes are TRBV7-3 and TRBJ2-1; D perhaps matches TRBD2 (7 bases). Sequencing was carried out using peripheral blood. For the CDR3, the DNA is TGTGCCAGCAGCCTGGGAGGGGGCAATGAGCAGTTCTTC. Residues: CASSLGGGNEQFF.